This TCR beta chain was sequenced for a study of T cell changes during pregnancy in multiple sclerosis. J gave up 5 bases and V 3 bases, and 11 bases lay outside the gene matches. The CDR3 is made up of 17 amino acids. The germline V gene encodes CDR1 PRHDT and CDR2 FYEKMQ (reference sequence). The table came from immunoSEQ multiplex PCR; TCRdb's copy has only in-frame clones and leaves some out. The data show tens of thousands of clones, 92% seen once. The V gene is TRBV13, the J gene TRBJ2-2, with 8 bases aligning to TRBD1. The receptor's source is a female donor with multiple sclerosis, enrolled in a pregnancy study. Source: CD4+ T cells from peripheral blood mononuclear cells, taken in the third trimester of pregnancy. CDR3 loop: CASSFQGASSRTGELFF. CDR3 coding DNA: TGTGCCAGCAGCTTTCAGGGGGCCTCTTCTAGGACCGGGGAGCTGTTTTTT.